This TCR beta chain was identified in a study of cytomegalovirus exposure and HLA in healthy donors. The CDR3 covers 11 residues. The germline CDR1 and CDR2 sequences are MNHEY and SMNVEV (reference sequence). Trimming removed 7 bases from V and 13 bases from J, with 16 bases in between. This table comes from immunoSEQ multiplex PCR, and its TCRdb copy is limited to in-frame clones, with some not included. The data hold about 220,000 clones, with over 80% observed a single time. The sequencing input was PBMCs. The clonotype originates from a woman aged 30 to 39 in good health and CMV-seropositive. This chain uses TRBV27 with TRBJ1-1, with D perhaps matching TRBD1 (6 bases). This chain's CDR3 is CASIAQGIVFF. For the CDR3, the DNA is TGTGCCAGCATCGCTCAGGGGATCGTTTTCTTT.